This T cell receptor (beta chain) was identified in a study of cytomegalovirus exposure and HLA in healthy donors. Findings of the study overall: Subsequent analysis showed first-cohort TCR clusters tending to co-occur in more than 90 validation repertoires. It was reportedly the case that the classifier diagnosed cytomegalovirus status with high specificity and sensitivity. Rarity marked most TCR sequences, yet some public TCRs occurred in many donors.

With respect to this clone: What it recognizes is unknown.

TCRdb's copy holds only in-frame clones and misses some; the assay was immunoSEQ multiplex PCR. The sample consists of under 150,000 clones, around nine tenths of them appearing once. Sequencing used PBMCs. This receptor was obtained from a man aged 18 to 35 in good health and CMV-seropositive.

CDR3 sequence: CAWSPGASGRALEQYF. The CDR3 DNA follows: TGTGCCTGGAGCCCGGGGGCTAGCGGGAGGGCCCTCGAGCAGTACTTC. The rearrangement uses TRBV30 and TRBJ2-7; TRBD2 aligns across 12 bases. With V trimmed by 3 bases and J by 6 bases, 12 bases remained unmatched. The CDR3 length is 16 residues. Germline loops: CDR1 GTSNPN, CDR2 SVGIG (reference sequence). Variable domain in full (rest from reference TRBV30 and TRBJ2-7): SQTIHQWPATLVQPVGSPLSLECTVEGTSNPNLYWYRQAAGRGLQLLFYSVGIGQISSEVPQNLSASRPQDRQFILSSKKLLLSDSGFYLCAWSPGASGRALEQYFGPGTRLTVT.